This T cell receptor beta chain was retrieved from a study of blood T cells in healthy people across ages. Study results and caveats: Diversity estimates drawn from one million T cells were deemed underestimates.

Every sample had a minimum of 7 million PBMCs isolated. With regard to this clonotype: Antigen unknown.

A sample-barcoded 5' primer and a J-beta primer mix were used in a second PCR of about 7 to 11 cycles. Every molecule of cDNA carried a tag from a template-switch adaptor with 12 random nucleotides. Each sample yielded at least 3 million CDR3-containing paired-end reads. Each CDR3 protein is one row after TCRdb ran MiXCR on the 5' RACE reads. The profile covers approximately 850,000 distinct CDR3 sequences, with more than 45% appearing a single time and 22% taken by the ten largest. The sequencing sample was made of blood. The sequence was collected from a man aged 30 to 45 in good health.

In DNA form, the CDR3 reads TGTGCCAGCACCCGACCCCCGGACCAAGAGACCCAGTACTTC. Protein: CASTRPPDQETQYF. This chain joins TRBV7-2 and TRBJ2-5; no firm D call. CDR1 is SGHTA, CDR2 FQGNSA, per germline. The CDR3 length is 14 residues. Trimming removed 7 bases at V and 0 bases at J, with 12 bases between. Complete variable domain (other parts from reference TRBV7-2 and TRBJ2-5): GAGVSQSPSNKVTEKGKDVELRCDPISGHTALYWYRQSLGQGLEFLIYFQGNSAPDKSGLPSDRFSAERTGGSVSTLTIQRTQQEDSAVYLCASTRPPDQETQYFGPGTRLLVL.